One sample yielded the 12 T cell receptor beta chains listed below, sequenced in a study of blood T cell repertoires in COVID-19. Sequencing was performed with immunoSEQ multiplex PCR; in TCRdb, only in-frame clones are kept and a portion is missing. The sample has fewer than 500,000 clones; 85% to 90% are singletons. The source material was PBMCs or T cells enriched from blood (not recorded which). The receptors derive from a man aged 25-45 years who had recovered from COVID-19.

The DNA for the CDR3 is TGTGCCACCAGTTGGACAGGCACAGATACGCAGTATTTT. This codes for CATSWTGTDTQYF. V and J are TRBV24-1 and TRBJ2-3, with D possibly being TRBD1 (6 bases). Looked up from germline, CDR1 is KGHDR and CDR2 is SFDVKD. CDR3 length: 13 amino acids. V lost 6 bases to trimming and J lost 1 base, with 7 bases between them.

The chain carries TRBV15 and TRBJ1-2, with D hard to call. This CDR3 has 12 amino acids. The V and J ends lost 0 bases and 5 bases respectively, with 4 bases between them. Looked up from germline, CDR1 is LNHNV and CDR2 is YYDKDF (reference sequence). Here the CDR3 DNA reads TGTGCCACCAGCAGAGAACGGTATGGCTACACCTTC. Translation: CATSRERYGYTF. Supplemented by reference TRBV15 and TRBJ1-2, the full variable domain reads DAMVIQNPRYQVTQFGKPVTLSCSQTLNHNVMYWYQQKSSQAPKLLFHYYDKDFNNEADTPDNFQSRRPNTSFCFLDIRSPGLGDTAMYLCATSRERYGYTFGSGTRLTVV.

This sequence joins TRBV11-2 and TRBJ2-7; 14 bases match TRBD2. The CDR3 extends over 17 amino acids. Germline values: CDR1 SGHAT, CDR2 FQNNGV. The trim removed 0 bases at V and 6 bases at J, leaving 7 bases unmatched. The CDR3 bases are TGTGCCAGCAGCTTAGAGAAGGGACTAGCGGGAGAGGTCGAGCAGTACTTC. It is translated as CASSLEKGLAGEVEQYF.

The chain couples TRBV25-1 to TRBJ2-7; tentatively, D is TRBD1 (6 bases). Trimming removed 4 bases from V and 2 bases from J, with 18 bases in between. The germline gives CDR1 MGHDK, CDR2 SYGVNS. This CDR3 region has 16 residues. The CDR3 DNA reads as TGTGCCAGCAGTGGGGTTTTGTCTAGGGGGACCTACGAGCAGTACTTC. This gives the protein CASSGVLSRGTYEQYF.

Turning to this clone: Distinct nucleotide sequences in the sample also encode this CDR3. The gene calls are TRBV5-1 and TRBJ1-2, with 7 bases that match TRBD1. CDR1 is SGHRS, CDR2 YFSETQ, per germline. CDR3 length: 14 residues. V was pared by 4 bases and J by 5 bases, with 8 bases of the junction left unmatched. The CDR3 DNA reads TGCGCCAGCAGCCTGGGACAGCTGGATTATGGCTACACCTTC. It encodes CASSLGQLDYGYTF.

This clone was detected only once. This chain connects TRBV9 to TRBJ2-1; 9 bases align to TRBD1. The J segment lost 4 bases and the V segment lost 0 bases, leaving 2 bases of the junction unmatched. The CDR3 has 15 amino acids. Germline V lookup: CDR1 SGDLS, CDR2 YYNGEE. Written as DNA, the CDR3 is TGTGCCAGCAGCGTAGACGGGACAGGGTACAATGAGCAGTTCTTC. Its translation is CASSVDGTGYNEQFF.

DNA for the CDR3: TGTGCCAGCAGCCTCTCGGGACAGCCAAACTATGGCTACACCTTC. Protein: CASSLSGQPNYGYTF. The chain is built from TRBV3-1 (or the pseudogene TRBV3-2) and TRBJ1-2, with TRBD1 matching over 7 bases. The germline CDR1 and CDR2 sequences are LGHDT and YNNKEL (reference sequence). J lost 2 bases, V lost 4 bases, and 7 bases had no gene match. The CDR3 has 15 residues.

This chain links TRBV5-4 with TRBJ2-7; 8 bases line up with TRBD2. Germline values: CDR1 SGHNT, CDR2 YYREEE (reference sequence). Trimming cost V 4 bases and J 9 bases; bases outside gene matches: 21. The CDR3 is 17 amino acids. The CDR3 coding sequence is TGTGCCAGCAGCCCAGGGCAAGGGGCGGGAGGAACCTTGGGGCAGTACTTC. It yields the protein CASSPGQGAGGTLGQYF.

The CDR3 DNA is TGTGCCAGCTCACGGACTAGCACCGCCTACGAGCAGTACTTC. This translates into CASSRTSTAYEQYF. The rearrangement links TRBV18 to TRBJ2-7; 8 bases map to TRBD2. V dropped 4 bases and J dropped 2; count of bases not matched to a gene: 4. This CDR3 comprises 14 residues. Per germline, CDR1 KGHSH and CDR2 LQKENI.

The V call is TRBV14, the J call TRBJ2-5; D gene ambiguous. Trimming pared 0 bases from V and 7 bases from J, leaving 6 bases between. The CDR3 loop spans 12 amino acids. CDR1 and CDR2 (germline): SGHDN, FVKESK. The CDR3 here is CASSQDRVTQYF. CDR3 in DNA: TGTGCCAGCAGCCAAGATCGGGTGACCCAGTACTTC. Drawing the rest from reference TRBV14 and TRBJ2-5, the complete variable domain is EAGVTQFPSHSVIEKGQTVTLRCDPISGHDNLYWYRRVMGKEIKFLLHFVKESKQDESGMPNNRFLAERTGGTYSTLKVQPAELEDSGVYFCASSQDRVTQYFGPGTRLLVL.

CDR3 residues: CATSSRRDSTPLHF. Here the CDR3 DNA reads TGTGCCACCAGCAGTCGCCGGGATTCTACACCCCTCCACTTT. V and J are TRBV15 and TRBJ1-6; D remains unclear. Germline V gene data show CDR1 as LNHNV and CDR2 as YYDKDF (reference sequence). V was clipped by 3 bases and J by 11 bases, with 14 bases between them. This CDR3 is 14 amino acids long.

V is TRBV4-2 and J is TRBJ1-5, with a weak D call TRBD1 (5 bases). V lost 0 bases and J 7 bases, leaving 13 bases between the germline ends. The CDR3 length is 15 residues. The germline gives CDR1 LGHNA, CDR2 YNFKEQ. The CDR3 DNA sequence: TGTGCCAGCAGCCAAGATTTCACAGGCAGACAGCCCCAGCATTTT. Protein sequence: CASSQDFTGRQPQHF.